The T cell receptor beta chain under discussion was sequenced for a study of cytomegalovirus exposure and HLA in healthy donors. Study in general: Samples from HLA-typed donors yielded around 79 million unique TCRs in an early data release.

PCR was performed using 60 Vbeta and 13 Jbeta primers. Original methodology: Unique TCR beta chains numbered roughly 83 million in a later analysis, with approximately 10 million shared. Measured with immunoSEQ multiplex PCR; TCRdb has only the in-frame clones, and not every one. V, J and clone size were drawn from that table, and D and trimming were deduced from the DNA. The sample contains about 52,000 clones, over 70% of which appear only once. Broader study findings: Per a prior analysis, the majority of TCR beta V segments were productive roughly 90% or roughly 30% of the time. More clonal expansion characterized HLA-associated TCR beta chains than equally common others in a later analysis.

Only one count was recorded for this clone. Its antigen is not known. Germline CDR1 and CDR2: MNHEY and SVGAGI. The CDR3 covers 14 residues. Specimen: PBMCs. The rearrangement joins TRBV6-5 to TRBJ2-5, with TRBD1 matching over 7 bases. The J call may be in error: the DNA end matches TRBJ2-7 better. The source of this sequence is a man younger than 35 in good health and CMV-seronegative. CDR3: CASSRQGSLYEQYF. The DNA of the CDR3 is TGTGCCAGCAGCAGACAGGGTAGCCTTTACGAGCAGTACTTC.